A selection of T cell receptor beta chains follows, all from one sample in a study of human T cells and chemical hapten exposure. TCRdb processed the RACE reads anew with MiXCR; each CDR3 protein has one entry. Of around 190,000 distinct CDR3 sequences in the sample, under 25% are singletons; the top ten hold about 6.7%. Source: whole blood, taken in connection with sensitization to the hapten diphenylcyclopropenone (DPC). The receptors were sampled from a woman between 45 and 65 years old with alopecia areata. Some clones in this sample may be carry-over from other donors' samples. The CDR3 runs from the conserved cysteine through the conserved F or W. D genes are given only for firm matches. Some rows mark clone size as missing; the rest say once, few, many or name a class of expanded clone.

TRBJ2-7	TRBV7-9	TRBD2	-	TGTGCCAGCAGCTTACGGGGGGAAGAGTCCTACGAGCAGTACTTC	CASSLRGEESYEQYF
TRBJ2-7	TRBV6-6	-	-	TGTGCCAGCACTATAGACAGGCTTAACTACGAGCAGTACTTC	CASTIDRLNYEQYF
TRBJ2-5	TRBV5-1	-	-	TGCGCCAGCAGCTTGGCCGCCACCGAAGGCCTTGGAGAGACCCAGTACTTC	CASSLAATEGLGETQYF
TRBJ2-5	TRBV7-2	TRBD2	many	TGTGCCAGCAGCTTAGTTAGCGGGAGTCAAGAGACCCAGTACTTC	CASSLVSGSQETQYF
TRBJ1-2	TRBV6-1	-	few	TGTGCCAGCAGTGAAGCGAGACAGCGGTATGGCTACACCTTC	CASSEARQRYGYTF
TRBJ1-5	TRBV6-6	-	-	TGTGCCAGCAGTTATGTTCCCGGGACGGACCAGCCCCAGCATTTT	CASSYVPGTDQPQHF
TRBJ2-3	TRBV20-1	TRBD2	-	TGCAGTGCTAGGGGACTAGCGGAGGTCACAGATACGCAGTATTTT	CSARGLAEVTDTQYF
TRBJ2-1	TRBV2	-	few	TGTGCCGCGGGCCCAGGGACAAACAAGAACAATGAGCAGTTCTTC	CAAGPGTNKNNEQFF
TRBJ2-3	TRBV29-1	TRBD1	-	TGCAGCGTTGCTGGACAGGAACCATACACAGATACGCAGTATTTT	CSVAGQEPYTDTQYF
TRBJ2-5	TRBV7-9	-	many	TGTGCCAGCAGCTCACGCATCGATGAAGAGACCCAGTACTTC	CASSSRIDEETQYF
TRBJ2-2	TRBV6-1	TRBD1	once	TGTGCCAGCAGACTTTTGACAGGGTCATCTCCCGGGGAGCTGTTTTTT	CASRLLTGSSPGELFF
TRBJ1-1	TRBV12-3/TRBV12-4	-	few	TGTGCCAGCAGTTTAGGGCAGGGAAGGATGGCTGAAGCTTTCTTT	CASSLGQGRMAEAFF
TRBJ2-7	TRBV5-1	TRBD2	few	TGCGCCAGCAGCTTGGGCCTATTATTTGCGGGAGAAGGAATGGGCGAGCAGTACTTC	CASSLGLLFAGEGMGEQYF
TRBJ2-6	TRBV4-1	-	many	TGCGCCAGCAGCCAAGATAGCCGGGACTCTAGGGCCAACGTCCTGACTTTC	CASSQDSRDSRANVLTF
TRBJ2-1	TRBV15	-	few	TGTGCCACCAGCCCACGAGCGGACTACAATGAGCAGTTCTTC	CATSPRADYNEQFF
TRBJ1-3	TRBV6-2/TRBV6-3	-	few	TGTGCCAGCAGTCGTTCGGGTAGCTCTGGAAACACCATATATTTT	CASSRSGSSGNTIYF
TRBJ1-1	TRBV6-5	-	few	TGTGCCAGCAGTTTGATAGGACAAAGGAACACTGAAGCTTTCTTT	CASSLIGQRNTEAFF